This T cell receptor (beta chain) comes out of a study of shared clonotypes between healthy human individuals (TCRdb year 2020). Describing the broader study: The cohort included a few men and a couple of women between 18 and 49 years of age. Per donor, three plates each were used for CD4 naive and CD4 memory, two for CD8 naive, and one for CD8 memory. To estimate repertoire size and how much clonotypes are shared between individuals, the study performed deep sequencing of blood TCR repertoires from a few healthy adults. To increase sequencing depth and limit assay-specific biases, different laboratories used diverse techniques to prepare libraries and sequence TCR repertoires. Between about 0.94 and 8.9 billion PBMCs per donor were obtained by leukapheresis.

Donors were healthy HIV-negative adults with no recently reported acute infections or vaccinations. Every donor was a Caucasian adult living in Nashville, Tennessee, USA. CD4+ T cells were enriched by magnetic negative selection; naive cells were then positively selected on CD45RA, and the negative fraction formed the memory subset. After blood collection by leukapheresis, PBMCs were isolated using Ficoll-Histopaque density gradient centrifugation and then cryopreserved in the vapor phase of liquid nitrogen. Purity and quantity of every magnetically sorted T cell population were checked by analytical flow cytometry. Each sorted fraction had its genomic DNA isolated and then quantified by UV absorbance on a Nanodrop 2000c. This clone was detected once. It lacks a known antigen. No base quality information exists; no much larger clone differs at one position. Using the deep immunoSEQ assay, TCR CDR3 regions were amplified from genomic DNA by multiplex PCR. Extracted genomic DNA from each cell subset was distributed evenly across all wells of several immunoSEQ 96-well plates, and each plate was treated as a replicate. Each replicate PCR for sorted subsets received roughly 200 ng genomic DNA, equal to 28,000 or so T cell genomes. Purified libraries were quantified with a Qubit 3.0 fluorometer, sized on a Bioanalyzer 2100, and re-quantified with the KAPA Library Quantification kit. Every immunoSEQ 96-well plate was sequenced on a separate single-read 150-cycle Illumina NextSeq 550 flow cell. Per the source publication's procedure: Because only junctional sequences without quality scores were contained in the immunoSEQ output, filtering matching that applied to full-length reads could not be performed. Sequences were annotated with PyIR, a Python wrapper for IgBLAST v1.9, using IMGT germline references to assign V/J genes and CDR3. Reads were removed for weak V/J assignments (E-value above 1e-6), missing CDR3, stop codons, out-of-frame junctions, or ambiguous translated residues. A V3J clonotype was defined by an identical inferred V gene, J gene, and CDR3 amino acid sequence. Percentage overlap between repertoires was calculated by dividing the number of shared unique clonotypes by the size of the smaller repertoire. Three approaches were used to assess repertoire richness: RTK rarefaction, the Chao1 estimator, and Recon v2.1 estimates of unobserved clonotypes. Generation probabilities were computed with OLGA for all TCRbeta clonotypes obtained by the gDNA method from several donors. The table was pulled from immuneACCESS by TCRdb, which kept in-frame rearrangements only. Such tables lose some clones; where checked, under half of the loss comes from unresolved V genes, and the rest has no known cause. For V, J and clone size, that table is used; D and trimming come from the DNA. Present in this sample are roughly 2.4 million clones, around 95% of which were seen just once. The ten largest make up roughly 0.13% of the sample.

The CDR3 covers 14 residues, taking in both the cysteine and the phenylalanine. The kept DNA is CDR3 alone, 42 bases in frame from the first base. CDR1 and CDR2, looked up from the germline V gene, are MNHNS and SASEGT. Unmatched junction bases come to 11, with V trimmed by 8 bases and J by 5 bases. General study outcomes and caveats: Even with the large sequencing depth, rarefaction of the sorted-subset datasets indicated that sequencing was incomplete. Sampling was restricted to blood, and TCR repertoires in tissues likely differ from the TCR repertoires found in blood. The genetic and exposure-history diversity represented was limited by the small number of donors. About 5% of naive CD4, 3.5% of naive CD8, 2.3% of memory CD4, and more than 0.35% of memory CD8 clonotypes were shared across several donors. Clonotypes shared by all four sorted-subset donors showed higher generation probabilities than non-shared clonotypes. Naive subsets generally had larger estimated clonotype richness than memory subsets. Based on pairwise subsampling, the degree of clonotype sharing among donors was expected to be affected by sequencing depth.

The rearrangement joined TRBV6-1 to TRBJ2-7; 8 central bases correspond to TRBD2. This TCR derives from a man in his late teens or twenties in good health. The specimen sequenced was naive CD4+ T cells sorted from blood. This specimen's cell subset or site label, interpreted: CD45RA+ positively selected. The nucleotides read TGTGCCAGCGGATCTGGCGGGAGGTGGGACGAGCAGTACTTC. Translated, this gives CASGSGGRWDEQYF.